One sample yielded the 9 T cell receptor beta chains listed below, sequenced in a study of cytomegalovirus exposure and HLA in healthy donors. The PCR used 60 Vbeta and 13 Jbeta primers. Assay: immunoSEQ multiplex PCR; the TCRdb copy retains only in-frame clones and omits some. The sample yields under 90,000 clones, 70% to 90% seen once. What was sequenced was PBMCs. Receptors originate from a man in his late teens or twenties in good health and CMV-seronegative.

The chain links TRBV25-1 to TRBJ2-5; possibly TRBD2 for D (7 bases). Germline V lookup: CDR1 MGHDK, CDR2 SYGVNS. Trimming stripped 3 bases from V and 5 bases from J, with 13 bases between. The CDR3 totals 14 residues. Here the CDR3 reads CASSEAGAWETQYF. As DNA, the CDR3 is TGTGCCAGCAGTGAGGCGGGGGCCTGGGAGACCCAGTACTTC. The full variable domain, its missing parts supplied by reference TRBV25-1 and TRBJ2-5, is EADIYQTPRYLVIGTGKKITLECSQTMGHDKMYWYQQDPGMELHLIHYSYGVNSTEKGDLSSESTVSRIRTEHFPLTLESARPSHTSQYLCASSEAGAWETQYFGPGTRLLVL.

The rearrangement uses TRBV7-7 and TRBJ2-4; maybe TRBD1 (6 bases). The length of the CDR3 is 12 residues. Per the germline V gene, CDR1 is SSHAT and CDR2 is FNYEAQ (reference sequence). V was trimmed by 5 bases and J by 16 bases, leaving 18 bases between them. This CDR3 is CASSHGRQDDYF. In DNA, the CDR3 is TGTGCCAGCAGCCACGGAAGACAGGACGACTACTTC.

The V call is TRBV28, the J call TRBJ1-3; D is unresolved. From germline, CDR1 is MDHEN and CDR2 SYDVKM. This CDR3 region has 16 residues. V was pared by 4 bases and J by 1 base, with 14 bases between. CDR3 bases: TGTGCCAGCAGTTACGGGGTTGGAGTTTCTGGAAACACCATATATTTT. Amino acids: CASSYGVGVSGNTIYF.

V usage is TRBV7-2 and J usage is TRBJ2-7, with D possibly matching TRBD2 (6 bases). V was shortened by 10 bases and J by 1 base, with 20 bases between the two germline ends. Looked up from germline, CDR1 is SGHTA and CDR2 is FQGNSA. This CDR3 has 15 amino acids. CDR3 sequence: CATSAGIGGSYEQYF. Here the CDR3 DNA reads TGTGCCACCTCAGCGGGTATAGGTGGGTCCTACGAGCAGTACTTC. The full variable domain, with the rest looked up from reference TRBV7-2 and TRBJ2-7, is GAGVSQSPSNKVTEKGKDVELRCDPISGHTALYWYRQSLGQGLEFLIYFQGNSAPDKSGLPSDRFSAERTGGSVSTLTIQRTQQEDSAVYLCATSAGIGGSYEQYFGPGTRLTVT.

The chain uses TRBV27 and TRBJ2-1; perhaps TRBD2 as D (6 bases). Germline-derived CDR1 and CDR2 are MNHEY and SMNVEV (reference sequence). The CDR3 is 15 residues long. V lost 6 bases, J lost 5 bases, and 17 bases lay in between. The CDR3 DNA sequence: TGTGCCAGCAGCCTATCTCTCGGGAGTAACAATGAGCAGTTCTTC. The encoded protein is CASSLSLGSNNEQFF.

The genes are TRBV7-2 and TRBJ1-3; D remains ambiguous. With 1 base removed from V and 2 bases from J, the gap between germline ends came to 6 bases. The length of the CDR3 is 14 residues. Germline V CDR1 and CDR2: SGHTA, FQGNSA. DNA for the CDR3: TGTGCCAGCAGCTTAGATAGCCCTGGAAACACCATATATTTT. It specifies CASSLDSPGNTIYF.

The chain combines TRBV6-5 with TRBJ2-5; 8 bases match TRBD1. V shed 10 bases and J 2 bases; nucleotides not matched to a gene: 9. Germline CDR1 is MNHEY and CDR2 is SVGAGI. The length of the CDR3 is 14 residues. CDR3 sequence reads: CATLTYRGQETQYF. The CDR3 nucleotides are TGTGCCACATTGACGTACAGGGGGCAAGAGACCCAGTACTTC.

This clone was picked up one time. This chain connects TRBV15 to TRBJ1-1; TRBD1 matches 9 bases. The CDR3 length is 15 residues. The junction had 7 bases not matched to a gene; V was cut back by 7 bases and J by 1 base. From germline, CDR1 is LNHNV and CDR2 YYDKDF (reference sequence). In DNA form, the CDR3 reads TGTGCCACCAACCCACAGGGGGCGAGGAACACTGAAGCTTTCTTT. Its protein is CATNPQGARNTEAFF.

The chain links TRBV28 to TRBJ1-2, with D possibly TRBD1 on 5 matching bases. Trimming removed 7 bases from V and 5 bases from J, with 14 bases in between. The CDR3 extends over 13 amino acids. Per germline, CDR1 MDHEN and CDR2 SYDVKM. The CDR3 reads CASIPIGTYGYTF. The CDR3 nucleotides read TGTGCCAGCATTCCTATAGGGACTTATGGCTACACCTTC.